This T cell receptor (beta chain) comes out of a study of blood T cell repertoires in COVID-19 (dated by TCRdb to between 2020 and 2021). A note on the overall study: Samples covering the acute and convalescent phases of COVID-19 were provided by collaborators in the United States, Italy and Spain. The prospective study material was composed of cDNA or gDNA derived from T cells, B-cell-depleted T cells, or PBMCs. Subjects who had been exposed to COVID-19, were actively infected with it, or had recovered from it provided the deeply sampled blood TCRbeta repertoires that made up the dataset. The repertoires were released in a freely available public database intended as a resource for research on the immune response to SARS-CoV-2. The samples were drawn from two sources: the first 160 participants of the ongoing ImmuneRACE study, and over 950 subjects contributed by 6 global collaborators. Sample metadata almost always included a de-identified subject ID, COVID-19 status, age in years and sex. Where HLA class I and class II types were available, the types were taken from metadata supplied by the sample provider, not from assay-based typing. The full study reports these points: How much clinical and demographic metadata was included differed by source and by participant, and the metadata was provided uncurated.

The immunoSEQ Assay, a bias-controlled multiplex PCR, was used to amplify TCRbeta CDR3 regions from genomic DNA. Per the authors' processing: The number of nucleated cells in each sample was estimated from the amplification of reference gene primers within the assay. To quantify the absolute abundance of each unique TCRbeta CDR3 rearrangement, sequence reads were collapsed and filtered. Productive Simpson clonality was computed per sample as the square root of Simpson's diversity index over productive rearrangements. What TCRdb holds here is the immuneACCESS table cut down to in-frame rearrangements. Part of the clones is not present; checked against another copy, under half of the missing clones reflect an unresolved V gene, and the others are unexplained. V and J calls and clone size are copied from that table; D and trimming were computed from the DNA. In all, the sample holds fewer than 40,000 clones, and around nine tenths of those were seen once. The ten largest clones add up to about 31% of the sample.

Collaborating institutions collected whole blood in K2EDTA tubes following their own protocols. Collaborator samples were shipped for TCRbeta analysis as frozen whole blood, isolated PBMCs, or DNA extracted from either sample type. V is trimmed back by 0 bases and J by 6 bases, and the junction contains 8 bases that no gene match accounts for. Taken from the germline V gene, the CDR1 and CDR2 loops are SGHDT and YYEEEE. From the cysteine up to the phenylalanine, the CDR3 has a length of 15 residues. The only DNA kept is the CDR3, 45 bases in frame from the first base. On this clone itself: The clone's antigen remains unknown. Within one base of it there is no much larger clone, and no base qualities were kept.

Sequencing was carried out using peripheral blood. The receptor's source is a man in his 70s with active COVID-19. The rearrangement combines TRBV5-6 with TRBJ2-5, and 7 bases in between align with TRBD2. The CDR3 here reads CASSLGETSWKTQYF. The DNA is as follows: TGTGCCAGCAGCTTGGGGGAGACTAGCTGGAAGACCCAGTACTTC.